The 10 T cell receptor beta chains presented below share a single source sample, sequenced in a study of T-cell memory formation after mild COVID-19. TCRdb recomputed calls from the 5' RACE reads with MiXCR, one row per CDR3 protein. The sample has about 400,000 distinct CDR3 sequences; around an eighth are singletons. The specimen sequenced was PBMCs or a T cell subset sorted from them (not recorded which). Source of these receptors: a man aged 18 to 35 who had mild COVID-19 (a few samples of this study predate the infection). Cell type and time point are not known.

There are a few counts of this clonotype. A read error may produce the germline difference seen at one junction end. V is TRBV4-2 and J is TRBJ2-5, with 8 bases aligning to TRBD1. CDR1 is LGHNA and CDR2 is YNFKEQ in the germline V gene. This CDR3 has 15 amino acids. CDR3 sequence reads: CASSQSGGGLEPQYF. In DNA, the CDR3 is TGTGCCAGCAGCCAGTCAGGGGGCGGCCTAGAGCCCCAGTACTTC.

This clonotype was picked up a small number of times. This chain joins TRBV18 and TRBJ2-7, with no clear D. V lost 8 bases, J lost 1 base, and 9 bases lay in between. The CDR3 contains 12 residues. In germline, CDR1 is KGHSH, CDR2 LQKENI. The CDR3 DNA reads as TGTGCCAGCGGAACAGAATCCTACGAGCAGTACTTC. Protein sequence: CASGTESYEQYF.

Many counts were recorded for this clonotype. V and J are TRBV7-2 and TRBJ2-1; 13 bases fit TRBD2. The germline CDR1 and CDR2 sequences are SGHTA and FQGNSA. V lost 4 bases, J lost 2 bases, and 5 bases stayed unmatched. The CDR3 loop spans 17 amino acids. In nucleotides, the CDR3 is TGTGCCAGCAGCTCGACTAGCGGGGGGACTACCTACAATGAGCAGTTCTTC. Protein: CASSSTSGGTTYNEQFF.

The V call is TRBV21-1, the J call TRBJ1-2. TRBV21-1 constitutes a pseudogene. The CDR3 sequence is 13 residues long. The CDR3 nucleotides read TGTGCCAGCACCAGACCGGTACACTATGGCTACACCTTC. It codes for CASTRPVHYGYTF.

CDR3 residues: CASSRTGTSRAEAFF. Written as DNA, the CDR3 is TGTGCCAGCAGTAGGACAGGGACCTCTCGGGCTGAAGCTTTCTTT. J is TRBJ1-1 and V is TRBV6-5; 8 bases agree with TRBD1. This CDR3 has 15 residues. The germline gives CDR1 MNHEY, CDR2 SVGAGI. V shed 5 bases, J shed 6 bases, and the junction held 11 bases outside the gene matches.

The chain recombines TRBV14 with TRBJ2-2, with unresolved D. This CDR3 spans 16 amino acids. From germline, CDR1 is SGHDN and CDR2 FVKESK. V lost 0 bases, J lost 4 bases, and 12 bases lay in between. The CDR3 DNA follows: TGTGCCAGCAGCCAAGAGGTGGGCAGAACCACCGGGGAGCTGTTTTTT. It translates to CASSQEVGRTTGELFF.

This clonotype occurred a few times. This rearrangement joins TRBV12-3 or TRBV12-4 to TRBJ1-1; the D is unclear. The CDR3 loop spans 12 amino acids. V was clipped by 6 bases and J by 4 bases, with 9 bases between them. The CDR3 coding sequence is TGTGCCAGCAGCCTGATCCCCACTGAAGCTTTCTTT. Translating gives CASSLIPTEAFF.

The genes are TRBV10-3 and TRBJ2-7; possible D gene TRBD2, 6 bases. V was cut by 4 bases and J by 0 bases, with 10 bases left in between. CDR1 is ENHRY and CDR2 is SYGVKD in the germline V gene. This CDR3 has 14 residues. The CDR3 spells CAISVVGSSYEQYF. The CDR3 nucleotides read TGTGCCATCAGTGTAGTCGGGAGCTCCTACGAGCAGTACTTC.

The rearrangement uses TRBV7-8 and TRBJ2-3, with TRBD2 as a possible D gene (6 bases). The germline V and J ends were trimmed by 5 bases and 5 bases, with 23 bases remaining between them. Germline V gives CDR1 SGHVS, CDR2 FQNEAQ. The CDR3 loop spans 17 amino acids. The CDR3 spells CASSRRVEGPPGDTQYF. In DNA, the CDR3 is TGTGCCAGCAGCCGGAGGGTGGAGGGCCCGCCGGGAGATACGCAGTATTTT.

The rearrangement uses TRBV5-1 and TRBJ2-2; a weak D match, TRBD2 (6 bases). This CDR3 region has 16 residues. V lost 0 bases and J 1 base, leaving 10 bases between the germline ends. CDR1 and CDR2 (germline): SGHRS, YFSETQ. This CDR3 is CASSLAWGVNTGELFF. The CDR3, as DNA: TGCGCCAGCAGCTTGGCCTGGGGGGTGAACACCGGGGAGCTGTTTTTT. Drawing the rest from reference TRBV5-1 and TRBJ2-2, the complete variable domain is KAGVTQTPRYLIKTRGQQVTLSCSPISGHRSVSWYQQTPGQGLQFLFEYFSETQRNKGNFPGRFSGRQFSNSRSEMNVSTLELGDSALYLCASSLAWGVNTGELFFGEGSRLTVL.